Shown below are 4 T cell receptor beta chains from a single sample sequenced in a study of preoperative IRX-2 immunotherapy in early breast cancer. Treatment denoted: preoperative locoregional IRX-2 cytokine immunotherapy. Assay: immunoSEQ multiplex PCR; the TCRdb copy retains only in-frame clones and omits some. Of about 24,000 clones listed, around 90% were seen once; the top ten hold roughly 29%. The sample consisted of tumor tissue, taken after IRX-2 immunotherapy. The receptors come from a human donor with breast cancer.

V usage is TRBV7-9 and J usage is TRBJ1-2, with D uncertain. Between the trimmed V and J ends, which lost 1 base and 8 bases, there was a span of 23 bases. This CDR3 contains 17 residues. Germline V lookup: CDR1 SEHNR, CDR2 FQNEAQ (reference sequence). CDR3 amino acids: CASSLGAASPISVGYTF. CDR3 DNA: TGTGCCAGCAGCTTAGGGGCTGCCTCACCTATTTCTGTAGGCTACACCTTC. The whole variable domain, filled in from reference TRBV7-9 and TRBJ1-2, reads DTGVSQNPRHKITKRGQNVTFRCDPISEHNRLYWYRQTLGQGPEFLTYFQNEAQLEKSRLLSDRFSAERPKGSFSTLEIQRTEQGDSAMYLCASSLGAASPISVGYTFGSGTRLTVV.

CDR3 loop: CASSRTGYTEAFF. The CDR3 coding sequence is TGTGCCAGCAGCCGGACGGGTTACACTGAAGCTTTCTTT. The chain has TRBV11-2 and TRBJ1-1, with D uncertain. Trimming took off 5 bases at V and 3 bases at J, with 10 bases between the two ends. CDR3 length: 13 residues. The germline V gene encodes CDR1 SGHAT and CDR2 FQNNGV.

V is TRBV7-6 and J is TRBJ2-3; D perhaps matches TRBD1 (5 bases). With 1 base removed from V and 3 bases from J, the gap between germline ends came to 8 bases. The germline CDR1 and CDR2 sequences are SGHVS and FNYEAQ. The CDR3 has 14 amino acids. The CDR3, as DNA: TGTGCCAGCAGCTTAGGACAGCCGACAGATACGCAGTATTTT. As protein: CASSLGQPTDTQYF. Drawing the rest from reference TRBV7-6 and TRBJ2-3, the complete variable domain is GAGVSQSPRYKVTKRGQDVALRCDPISGHVSLYWYRQALGQGPEFLTYFNYEAQQDKSGLPNDRFSAERPEGSISTLTIQRTEQRDSAMYRCASSLGQPTDTQYFGPGTRLTVL.

The chain carries TRBV4-1 and TRBJ2-3; weak D call: TRBD1 (6 bases). Per germline, CDR1 MGHRA and CDR2 YSYEKL. Trimming left V 0 bases short and J 6 bases short, with 16 bases between. The CDR3 spans 16 residues. The DNA of the CDR3 is TGCGCCAGCAGCCAAGATTGGGGGCTTAGCCCGGATACGCAGTATTTT. Its translation is CASSQDWGLSPDTQYF.